The table lists the clone carrying this TCR beta chain with a few counts. It was around 9 milliliters of peripheral blood that were drawn from each donor. The authors ran a second PCR of roughly 6 to 12 cycles using a sample-barcoded 5' primer and a J-beta primer mix. TCRdb re-derived calls from the 5' RACE reads in MiXCR, one entry per CDR3 protein. This table has around 700,000 distinct CDR3 sequences, about 25% appearing once. These data come from a study of blood T cells in healthy people across ages. Germline V gene sequence: CDR1 MNHEY, CDR2 SVGEGT. The ends were cut back, 7 bases at V and 3 bases at J, with 15 bases in the middle. This CDR3 is 14 amino acids long. In addition, the sample was reused for a study of T cells of mothers and their children.

J is TRBJ2-5 and V is TRBV6-2 or TRBV6-3; D might be TRBD2 (6 bases). Sequencing input: blood. The clonotype originates from a boy younger than 18 in good health. The CDR3 here is CASTMRDLEETQYF. For the CDR3, the DNA is TGTGCCAGCACCATGCGGGACTTAGAAGAGACCCAGTACTTC.